Described below is a single TCR beta chain sequence and its context. The antigen is undetermined. The conserved phenylalanine or tryptophan is not found at the CDR3 terminus, so this likely reflects a read error. No DNA is shown, since the ends of the CDR3 on it are uncertain; the CDR3 is the one TCRdb lists. The CDR3 spans 12 residues, counting both ends. The germline CDR1 and CDR2 sequences are SGHVT and SQSDAQ. The sample belongs to a study of T cell repertoires in cytomegalovirus infection. About the study: Evidence of both CMV infection and a matching HLA type came from public TCR beta signatures.

Findings of the study overall: Public TCR beta family frequency separated CMV-and-HLA carriers, including in an independent cohort. The ex vivo response showed dominance by HLA-C-restricted CMV-specific TCR beta clonotypes.

TCRdb re-analysed the reads in MiXCR, keeping a single row per CDR3 protein. The profile covers approximately 500,000 distinct CDR3 sequences, with about 15% appearing a single time and 20% to 30% taken by the ten largest. Sequencing used CD8+ T cells from PBMCs. The sequence was obtained from a human donor in good health (CMV status not recorded). Some clones in this sample may be carry-over from other donors' samples. V is TRBV7-4 and J is TRBJ1-5; the D call of TRBD1 is as the table states it, not checked on the DNA. Here the CDR3 reads CASSSPDQSQRY.